This is a list of T cell receptor beta chains from one sample in a study of T cells in Graves' hyperthyroidism and ophthalmopathy. TCRdb passed the multiplex PCR reads through MiXCR, listing each CDR3 protein once. The sample lists about 46,000 distinct CDR3 sequences; around 49% were seen once. Sequenced material: peripheral blood or thyroid tissue (not recorded which). Every receptor here comes from a woman in her forties or fifties with Graves' hyperthyroidism. The CDR3 runs from the conserved cysteine through the conserved F or W. Each record gives: CDR3 protein, CDR3 DNA, D gene, J gene, clone size, V gene. D genes are given only for firm matches. The size entry is marked missing in some rows and otherwise reads once, few, many or a size class.

CASSVVGRGTGELFF	TGTGCCAGCAGCGTAGTCGGGAGGGGCACCGGGGAGCTGTTTTTT	TRBD2	TRBJ2-2	many	TRBV9
CAISTSGRASVGETQYF	TGTGCCATCAGTACTAGCGGGAGGGCCAGTGTAGGGGAGACCCAGTACTTC	TRBD2	TRBJ2-5	once	TRBV10-3
CASSSGQGANEQYF	TGTGCCAGCAGCTCGGGACAGGGGGCCAACGAGCAGTACTTC	TRBD1	TRBJ2-7	once	TRBV7-9
CSALAREWETQYF	TGCAGTGCTTTAGCCAGAGAGTGGGAGACCCAGTACTTC	NA	TRBJ2-5	NA	TRBV20-1
CATSREGGSIYEQYF	TGTGCCACCAGCAGAGAGGGGGGGAGTATCTACGAGCAGTACTTC	TRBD2	TRBJ2-7	NA	TRBV15
CAISERGPNTEAFF	TGTGCCATCAGTGAGCGGGGGCCGAACACTGAAGCTTTCTTT	NA	TRBJ1-1	NA	TRBV10-3
CAGALVGDNEQYF	TGTGCCGGCGCCCTCGTGGGAGATAACGAGCAGTACTTC	NA	TRBJ2-7	NA	TRBV19
CASSQDGAEPVDRGNTGELFF	TGTGCCAGCAGCCAAGATGGGGCTGAACCTGTGGACAGGGGGAACACCGGGGAGCTGTTTTTT	TRBD1	TRBJ2-2	many	TRBV14
CASSIGQGNTEASF	TGTGCCAGCAGTATCGGACAGGGGAACACTGAAGCTTCCTTT	TRBD1	TRBJ1-1	NA	TRBV10-1
CASSEAGGGKTQYF	TGTGCCAGCAGTGAGGCAGGGGGCGGGAAGACCCAGTACTTC	TRBD1	TRBJ2-5	NA	TRBV2
CASSQEPRLDGYTF	TGTGCCAGCAGCCAAGAGCCTCGCCTCGATGGCTACACCTTC	NA	TRBJ1-2	NA	TRBV4-2
CSVGTDNSPLHF	TGCAGCGTTGGGACAGATAATTCACCCCTCCACTTT	NA	TRBJ1-6	NA	TRBV29-1
CASSPIGGIGTEAFF	TGTGCCAGCAGCCCAATCGGGGGTATCGGGACTGAAGCTTTCTTT	NA	TRBJ1-1	many	TRBV7-4
CASSLELGRTYEQYF	TGTGCCAGCAGCTTAGAGTTAGGGCGGACCTACGAGCAGTACTTC	NA	TRBJ2-7	few	TRBV7-2
CASSSGGGRYGYTF	TGTGCCAGCAGCTCAGGGGGCGGACGCTATGGCTACACCTTC	TRBD1	TRBJ1-2	NA	TRBV7-9
CASSLAGTVNTEAFF	TGTGCCAGCAGCTTGGCCGGAACCGTGAACACTGAAGCTTTCTTT	NA	TRBJ1-1	NA	TRBV7-9
CASSLGGGNTIYF	TGTGCCAGCAGCTTAGGCGGTGGCAACACCATATATTTT	NA	TRBJ1-3	many	TRBV13
CASSFSTSGYTGELFF	TGTGCCAGCAGTTTTTCGACTAGCGGGTACACCGGGGAGCTGTTTTTT	TRBD2	TRBJ2-2	many	TRBV12-3/TRBV12-4
CAISGDRGDSPLHF	TGTGCCATCAGTGGGGACAGGGGCGATTCACCCCTCCACTTT	TRBD1	TRBJ1-6	once	TRBV10-3
CSATGPTGETQYF	TGCAGTGCTACTGGACCGACAGGGGAGACCCAGTACTTC	TRBD1	TRBJ2-5	NA	TRBV20-1
CASSLTSGKLFF	TGTGCCAGCAGCTTGACTAGTGGAAAACTGTTTTTT	NA	TRBJ1-4	once	TRBV5-6
CAISTSGRATDTQYF	TGTGCCATCAGTACTAGCGGGAGGGCCACAGATACGCAGTATTTT	TRBD2	TRBJ2-3	medium-sized	TRBV10-3
CASSPGQGMVYGYTF	TGTGCCAGCAGCCCAGGACAGGGAATGGTCTATGGCTACACCTTC	TRBD1	TRBJ1-2	many	TRBV7-8
CATSDPLTYEQYF	TGTGCCACCAGTGATCCCCTAACATACGAGCAGTACTTC	NA	TRBJ2-7	many	TRBV24-1
CSATVGTEAYEQYF	TGCAGTGCTACCGTAGGGACGGAGGCCTACGAGCAGTACTTC	NA	TRBJ2-7	many	TRBV20-1
CASSFTGAHYGYTF	TGTGCCAGCAGTTTTACAGGGGCCCACTATGGCTACACCTTC	TRBD1	TRBJ1-2	NA	TRBV7-9
CSVGGGGVAGELFF	TGCAGCGTTGGGGGGGGAGGTGTCGCCGGGGAGCTGTTTTTT	TRBD2	TRBJ2-2	NA	TRBV29-1
CASSLGQGPLETQYF	TGTGCCAGCAGCTTAGGACAGGGTCCTTTAGAGACCCAGTACTTC	TRBD1	TRBJ2-5	many	TRBV7-9
CASSAAAYEQYF	TGTGCCAGCAGCGCCGCCGCCTACGAGCAGTACTTC	NA	TRBJ2-7	NA	TRBV7-6
CASSPAGQPYEQYF	TGTGCCAGCAGCCCGGCGGGACAACCCTACGAGCAGTACTTC	NA	TRBJ2-7	many	TRBV5-4
CAISGAGGDGYTF	TGTGCCATCAGTGGCGCAGGGGGCGATGGCTACACCTTC	TRBD1	TRBJ1-2	NA	TRBV10-3
CAISSGTNTEAFF	TGTGCCATCAGCAGCGGGACGAACACTGAAGCTTTCTTT	NA	TRBJ1-1	few	TRBV10-3
CASSVDSGRAAETQYF	TGTGCCAGCAGCGTAGATAGCGGGAGGGCCGCAGAGACCCAGTACTTC	TRBD2	TRBJ2-5	NA	TRBV7-8
CAISDGQGAQTQYF	TGTGCCATCAGCGACGGACAGGGGGCACAGACCCAGTACTTC	TRBD1	TRBJ2-5	NA	TRBV10-3
CSARDPSGETQYF	TGCAGTGCTAGAGATCCTAGCGGGGAGACCCAGTACTTC	TRBD2	TRBJ2-5	many	TRBV20-1
CASTYNRLAGVWTGELFF	TGTGCCAGCACCTACAACCGACTAGCGGGAGTTTGGACCGGGGAGCTGTTTTTT	TRBD2	TRBJ2-2	NA	TRBV6-5
CASSYGQGGGYTF	TGTGCCAGCAGTTACGGACAGGGTGGGGGCTACACCTTC	TRBD1	TRBJ1-2	NA	TRBV6-5
CASSLPSGELFF	TGTGCCAGCAGCTTACCCAGCGGGGAGCTGTTTTTT	NA	TRBJ2-2	NA	TRBV7-2
CASLPGSGDDSSYGYTF	TGTGCCTCCCTTCCCGGCTCAGGGGATGATAGTAGCTATGGCTACACCTTC	NA	TRBJ1-2	many	TRBV19
CASSPRGVNQETQYF	TGTGCCAGCAGCCCCCGGGGGGTTAATCAAGAGACCCAGTACTTC	TRBD2	TRBJ2-5	many	TRBV9
CASSVGPAPTYEQYF	TGTGCCAGCAGCGTAGGTCCAGCGCCTACCTACGAGCAGTACTTC	NA	TRBJ2-7	many	TRBV9
CSASSLTVYEQYF	TGCAGTGCTTCCTCACTTACTGTCTACGAGCAGTACTTC	NA	TRBJ2-7	NA	TRBV20-1
CASSLAYTYEQYF	TGTGCCAGCAGCTTAGCTTATACCTACGAGCAGTACTTC	NA	TRBJ2-7	medium-sized	TRBV7-2
CASSFQANTGELFF	TGTGCCAGCAGTTTTCAGGCGAACACCGGGGAGCTGTTTTTT	NA	TRBJ2-2	many	TRBV12-3/TRBV12-4
CSVRTPYEQYF	TGCAGCGTCAGGACTCCCTACGAGCAGTACTTC	NA	TRBJ2-7	many	TRBV29-1
CASSLERGHGYTF	TGCGCCAGCAGCTTGGAGAGGGGGCACGGCTACACCTTC	TRBD1	TRBJ1-2	NA	TRBV5-5
CASSPDFSSSYEQYF	TGTGCCAGCAGTCCAGATTTTAGCAGCTCCTACGAGCAGTACTTC	NA	TRBJ2-7	many	TRBV6-5
CASSLGERTDTQYF	TGTGCCAGCAGCCTCGGTGAGCGCACAGATACGCAGTATTTT	NA	TRBJ2-3	NA	TRBV7-9
CSARDPGAYQETQYF	TGCAGTGCTAGAGATCCGGGGGCGTACCAAGAGACCCAGTACTTC	NA	TRBJ2-5	NA	TRBV20-1
CASSPGGGAGYTF	TGTGCCAGCAGCCCCGGAGGGGGCGCCGGCTACACCTTC	TRBD1	TRBJ1-2	NA	TRBV7-2
CSVGNGRDRVYF	TGCAGCGTCGGTAACGGCCGGGACAGGGTGTACTTC	TRBD1	TRBJ2-7	many	TRBV29-1
CASSRNKNRGGRLATDTQYF	TGTGCCAGCAGCCGAAACAAGAACAGAGGAGGACGACTAGCTACAGATACGCAGTATTTT	TRBD2	TRBJ2-3	NA	TRBV2
CASSVGGLAGLSYEQYF	TGTGCCAGCAGCGTAGGAGGACTAGCGGGACTCTCCTACGAGCAGTACTTC	TRBD2	TRBJ2-7	NA	TRBV7-6
CASSIGTAGNTIYF	TGTGCCAGCAGCATAGGGACGGCTGGAAACACCATATATTTT	NA	TRBJ1-3	NA	TRBV5-6
CASSSQGGGFDEQYF	TGTGCCAGCAGTTCTCAGGGTGGAGGGTTTGACGAGCAGTACTTC	NA	TRBJ2-7	many	TRBV2
CSAPQVGGETQYF	TGCAGTGCTCCCCAGGTGGGGGGAGAGACCCAGTACTTC	NA	TRBJ2-5	NA	TRBV20-1
CAISGQGVDEQYF	TGTGCCATCAGCGGACAGGGCGTGGACGAGCAGTACTTC	TRBD1	TRBJ2-7	NA	TRBV10-3
CASSADRFGQPQHF	TGTGCCAGTAGCGCGGACAGGTTCGGGCAGCCCCAGCATTTT	TRBD1	TRBJ1-5	many	TRBV19
CASSGSAGGYTF	TGTGCCAGCAGTGGGAGCGCGGGGGGCTACACCTTC	NA	TRBJ1-2	NA	TRBV10-3
CSVSQGVSAFF	TGCAGCGTAAGCCAGGGGGTATCGGCTTTCTTT	TRBD1	TRBJ1-1	NA	TRBV29-1